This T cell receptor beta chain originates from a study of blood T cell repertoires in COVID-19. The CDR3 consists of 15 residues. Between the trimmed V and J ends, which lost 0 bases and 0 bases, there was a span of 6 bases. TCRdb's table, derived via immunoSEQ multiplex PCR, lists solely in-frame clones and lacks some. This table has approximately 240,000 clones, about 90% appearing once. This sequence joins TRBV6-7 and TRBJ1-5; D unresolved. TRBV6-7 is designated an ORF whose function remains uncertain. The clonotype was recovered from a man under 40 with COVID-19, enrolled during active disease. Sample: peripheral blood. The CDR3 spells CASSYSRYSNQPQHF. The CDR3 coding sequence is TGTGCCAGCAGTTACTCGCGGTATAGCAATCAGCCCCAGCATTTT.